Listed below are T cell receptor beta chains from one sample, sequenced in a study of T-cell reconstitution after alpha-beta-depleted transplantation in children. TCRdb reprocessed the PCR reads via MiXCR and lists one record per CDR3 protein. The profile covers fewer than 450,000 distinct CDR3 sequences, with 15% to 20% appearing a single time and around 43% taken by the ten largest. The sequenced sample was PBMCs, mostly from graft donor cells, obtained 360 days after TCRalphabeta/CD19-depleted stem cell transplant. The receptors here all came from a male patient under 10 years old who had a stem cell transplant for acute lymphoblastic leukemia, so the T cells may come from the graft donor. Both conserved end residues are part of each CDR3. A D gene is named only where the DNA matches it firmly. Only part of the rows carry a size: once, few, many, or a class if the clone is expanded.

v_gene	d_gene	j_gene	abundance	CDR3aa	CDR3nt
TRBV5-5	TRBD2	TRBJ2-7	many	CASSSFPGLAAYEQYF	TGTGCCAGCAGCTCTTTTCCGGGACTAGCGGCCTACGAGCAGTACTTC
TRBV5-1	TRBD1	TRBJ2-2	few	CASRGQGNTGELFF	TGCGCCAGCAGAGGACAGGGGAACACCGGGGAGCTGTTTTTT
TRBV10-3	.	TRBJ1-4	few	CAIRDSVNEKLFF	TGTGCCATCAGGGACAGCGTGAATGAAAAACTGTTTTTT
TRBV7-3	.	TRBJ2-5	few	CASSRGRNNQATQYF	TGTGCCAGCAGCAGAGGACGAAACAATCAAGCGACCCAGTACTTC
TRBV12-3/TRBV12-4	.	TRBJ1-1	.	CASISYPELNTEAFF	TGTGCCAGCATCTCATATCCAGAGCTAAACACTGAAGCTTTCTTT
TRBV27	TRBD2	TRBJ2-1	.	CASSPKLRGLAGLPYNEQFF	TGTGCCAGCAGTCCAAAGCTGAGGGGACTAGCGGGGCTGCCCTACAATGAGCAGTTCTTC
TRBV5-5	.	TRBJ1-2	.	CASSQGGRNYGYTF	TGTGCCAGCTCGCAGGGAGGTCGTAACTATGGCTACACCTTC
TRBV28	.	TRBJ1-1	many	CASSLGSRYTEAFF	TGTGCCAGCAGTTTAGGGTCCCGATACACTGAAGCTTTCTTT
TRBV10-3	TRBD1	TRBJ2-7	.	CAISGTGPDTYEQYF	TGTGCCATCAGTGGGACAGGGCCCGATACCTACGAGCAGTACTTC
TRBV12-3/TRBV12-4	TRBD1	TRBJ2-1	.	CASSEPGQGVYEQFF	TGTGCCAGCAGTGAACCGGGACAGGGGGTCTATGAGCAGTTCTTC
TRBV20-1	.	TRBJ1-4	few	CSASRPSGEKLFF	TGCAGTGCTAGCAGGCCTAGTGGTGAAAAACTGTTTTTT
TRBV12-3/TRBV12-4	.	TRBJ1-1	.	CASSLYSMNTEAFF	TGTGCCAGCAGTTTATACAGCATGAACACTGAAGCTTTCTTT
TRBV5-5	.	TRBJ1-1	few	CASSLGVGTEAFF	TGTGCCAGCAGCTTGGGGGTTGGCACTGAAGCTTTCTTT
TRBV5-1	TRBD1	TRBJ2-7	few	CASRSAGQAYEQYF	TGCGCCAGCAGATCTGCGGGACAGGCCTACGAGCAGTACTTC
TRBV28	.	TRBJ2-3	once	CASSFLVGRIKTDTQYF	TGTGCCAGCAGTTTCCTAGTTGGACGGATAAAGACAGATACGCAGTATTTT
TRBV5-1	TRBD2	TRBJ2-2	few	CASSLRTSGTGELFF	TGCGCCAGCAGCTTACGGACTAGCGGGACCGGGGAGCTGTTTTTT
TRBV25-1	TRBD1	TRBJ2-5	few	CASSDLGQGHQETQYF	TGTGCCAGCAGTGACCTAGGACAGGGGCACCAAGAGACCCAGTACTTC
TRBV7-3	TRBD2	TRBJ2-1	many	CASSPSGNYNEQFF	TGTGCCAGCAGCCCTAGCGGGAACTACAATGAGCAGTTCTTC
TRBV6-1	.	TRBJ1-1	.	CASSGPGARGTEAFF	TGTGCCAGCAGTGGCCCAGGGGCGCGGGGCACTGAAGCTTTCTTT
TRBV12-3/TRBV12-4	.	TRBJ2-3	few	CASSLGLVTDTQYF	TGTGCCAGCAGTTTGGGCCTAGTCACAGATACGCAGTATTTT
TRBV12-3/TRBV12-4	.	TRBJ2-6	.	CASSPRGSGANVLTF	TGTGCCAGCAGTCCACGGGGCTCTGGGGCCAACGTCCTGACTTTC
TRBV12-3/TRBV12-4	TRBD2	TRBJ2-1	few	CASSLELAGGVNEQFF	TGTGCCAGCAGTTTAGAACTAGCGGGAGGAGTGAATGAGCAGTTCTTC
TRBV28	TRBD1	TRBJ2-2	.	CASRGGTLTGELFF	TGTGCCAGCAGAGGGGGCACCTTAACCGGGGAGCTGTTTTTT
TRBV10-3	TRBD1	TRBJ2-7	.	CAISYERGQQQYF	TGTGCCATCAGTTACGAGAGGGGGCAGCAGCAGTACTTC
TRBV6-5	.	TRBJ2-2	once	CASSYSPGAAENTGELFF	TGTGCCAGCAGTTACTCTCCGGGAGCGGCCGAGAACACCGGGGAGCTGTTTTTT
TRBV5-4	.	TRBJ2-2	.	CASSFQGFTGELFF	TGTGCCAGCAGCTTCCAGGGATTTACCGGGGAGCTGTTTTTT
TRBV11-2	.	TRBJ2-5	few	CASSSVGQETQYF	TGTGCCTCTTCTTCGGTCGGCCAAGAGACCCAGTACTTC
TRBV4-3	TRBD2	TRBJ2-1	many	CASSRAGGSSYNEQFF	TGCGCCAGCAGCCGCGCGGGGGGCTCGTCCTACAATGAGCAGTTCTTC